The sequence of this TCR beta chain was determined in a study of CD8+ T cells in alopecia areata. In the study overall: Scoring treated patients' severity relied on the percentage of scalp area affected. Findings and limits, study-wide: Sequencing of scalp tissue also captures the resident alphabeta T cells of normal skin.

Sequencing used cDNA as its template, made by extracting RNA and reverse transcribing it. The method was immunoSEQ multiplex PCR; TCRdb's version includes in-frame clones alone and lacks a portion of them. This sample carries roughly 210,000 clones, around two fifths of them seen once, and the ten largest clones take roughly 2.6%. In its sample, this clone was seen a few times. As yet, its antigen is unknown. Germline-derived CDR1 and CDR2 are LNHNV and YYDKDF (reference sequence). This CDR3 is built from 17 residues. V dropped 4 bases and J dropped 7; count of bases not matched to a gene: 14. The sample's treatment: oral pan-JAK inhibitor, 5-10 mg twice daily. Punch biopsies of lesional scalp, plus peripheral blood, were taken from alopecia areata patients. Sorted out of PBMCs were CD4+ T cells and CD8+ T cells.

This clonotype originated in a human donor with alopecia areata. The sample consisted of CD4+ T cells sorted from blood, taken between weeks 36 and 40, from a patient treated with tofacitinib. The rearrangement uses TRBV15 and TRBJ2-3, with TRBD1 matching 10 bases. This CDR3 reads CATSTFWTGGHRNTQYF. The CDR3 nucleotides read TGTGCCACCAGCACATTTTGGACAGGGGGACACCGGAATACGCAGTATTTT.